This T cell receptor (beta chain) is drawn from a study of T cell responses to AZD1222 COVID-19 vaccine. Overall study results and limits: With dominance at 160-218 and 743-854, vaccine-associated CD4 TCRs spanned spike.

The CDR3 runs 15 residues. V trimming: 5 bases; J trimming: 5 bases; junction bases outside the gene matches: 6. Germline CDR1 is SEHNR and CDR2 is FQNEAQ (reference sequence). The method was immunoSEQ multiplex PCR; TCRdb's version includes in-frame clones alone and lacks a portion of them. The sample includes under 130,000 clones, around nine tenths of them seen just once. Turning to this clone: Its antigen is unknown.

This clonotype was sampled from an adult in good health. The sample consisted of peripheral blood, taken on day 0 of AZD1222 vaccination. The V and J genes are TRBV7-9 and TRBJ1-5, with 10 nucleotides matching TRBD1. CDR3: CASSPTDRGHQPQHF. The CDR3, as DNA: TGTGCCAGCAGCCCGACTGACAGGGGGCATCAGCCCCAGCATTTT.